This T cell receptor (beta chain) was obtained from a study of sequential checkpoint blockade in melanoma. Across the whole study: Patients were randomized 1:1 to nivolumab-then-ipilimumab or ipilimumab-then-nivolumab first-line. Each arm's sequence ended with maintenance nivolumab.

Regarding treatment: randomized to nivolumab then ipilimumab (arm A) or the reverse (arm B). No patient had prior DNA-damaging chemotherapy. Sorted cells were live CD3+CD8+, lacking CD19 and CD56, from PBMCs. Germline CDR1 reads MNHEY; CDR2 reads SVGAGI. There are 13 residues in the CDR3. V trimming: 4 bases; J trimming: 4 bases; junction bases outside the gene matches: 2. The assay was immunoSEQ multiplex PCR, and TCRdb's table has in-frame clones only and misses some. The table has about 5,200 clones, about three quarters seen once. This chain links TRBV6-5 with TRBJ2-7; TRBD2 matches at 9 bases. This clonotype originated in a human donor with melanoma. Sequencing was performed on CD8+ T cells sorted from blood (inferred from file names), taken from a patient given nivolumab and ipilimumab in sequence. CDR3 in amino acids: CASSSSGGYEQYF. In DNA, the CDR3 is TGTGCCAGCAGTTCCAGCGGGGGGTACGAGCAGTACTTC.